This T cell receptor (beta chain) was identified during a study of blood T cell repertoires in COVID-19. Study as a whole: Sites in the United States, Italy and Spain provided acute and convalescent COVID-19 samples.

Germline loops: CDR1 SNHLY, CDR2 FYNNEI. The V gene lost 3 bases and the J gene lost 0 bases, with 9 bases spanning the gap. The CDR3 length is 15 residues. Generated by immunoSEQ multiplex PCR, the TCRdb table keeps only in-frame clones and is missing some. The data show about 190,000 clones, approximately 80% seen once. The chain has TRBV2 and TRBJ2-4; D is undetermined. Sequenced sample: peripheral blood. This clonotype was obtained from a human donor in a cohort sampled during active COVID-19. The CDR3 is CASSEGALAKNIQYF. In nucleotides, the CDR3 is TGTGCCAGCAGTGAGGGCGCCTTAGCCAAAAACATTCAGTACTTC.